Reported below is one TCR beta chain. Antigen specificity is unknown. The data originate from a study of response to subunit inactivated influenza vaccine. Study results and limitations: Authors suggested few new T cells are recruited by each seasonal influenza vaccination.

In TCRdb, the RT-PCR reads were re-called with MiXCR into one record per CDR3 protein. The data show about 480,000 distinct CDR3 sequences, about 25% seen once. The V gene end was trimmed by 7 bases and the J gene end by 2 bases; junction bases not matched to a gene: 19. Germline CDR1 and CDR2: KGHDR and SFDVKD. This CDR3 comprises 21 residues. The TCR comes from a man aged 45-65 years who received an inactivated influenza vaccine. V and J are TRBV24-1 and TRBJ2-3; 14 bases map to TRBD2. The sample was CD4+ T cells sorted from PBMCs, taken 5 to 6 days after vaccination. The CDR3 loop reads CATSHVGRRTTSGRVTDTQYF. Written as DNA, the CDR3 is TGTGCCACCAGCCACGTCGGCCGCCGAACGACTAGCGGGAGGGTCACAGATACGCAGTATTTT.